One and the same sample provided the 3 T cell receptor beta chains below, sequenced in a study of blood T cell repertoires in COVID-19. Profiling relied on immunoSEQ multiplex PCR, and the TCRdb table lists in-frame clones only, not all of them. The data show approximately 210,000 clones, with approximately 87% seen just once and around 2.5% held by the top ten. The sequenced sample was peripheral blood. These receptors came from a woman aged 70-85 years with active or convalescent COVID-19.

The sample holds one count of this clone. The chain carries TRBV18 and TRBJ1-2; TRBD1 matches 9 bases. The J segment lost 0 bases and the V segment lost 1 base, leaving 0 bases of the junction unmatched. The CDR3 runs to 15 residues. Germline V gives CDR1 KGHSH, CDR2 LQKENI. The CDR3 DNA is TGTGCCAGCTCACCACGGACAGGGGCTAACTATGGCTACACCTTC. Translating gives CASSPRTGANYGYTF.

Only a few counts were recorded for this clone. The junction and the germline gene differ at one end; a read error may be behind it. The rearrangement uses TRBV7-2 and TRBJ2-7, with 11 bases fitting TRBD2. CDR1 and CDR2 (germline): SGHTA, FQGNSA. The CDR3 has 13 amino acids. As DNA, the CDR3 is TGTGCCAGCAGCTTTGGACTAGCGGGCACCCTCGGTTTC. Translated, it gives CASSFGLAGTLGF.

The chain employs TRBV6-5 and TRBJ2-2; 7 nucleotides line up with TRBD1. V shed 6 bases, J shed 6 bases, and the junction held 4 bases outside the gene matches. This CDR3 contains 13 residues. Germline V lookup: CDR1 MNHEY, CDR2 SVGAGI. CDR3 protein: CASRLQGSGELFF. Here the CDR3 DNA reads TGTGCCAGCAGATTACAGGGGTCCGGGGAGCTGTTTTTT.